The rows below give T cell receptor beta chains drawn from one sample of a study of cytomegalovirus exposure and HLA in healthy donors. Libraries were prepared by immunoSEQ multiplex PCR; TCRdb keeps only in-frame clonotypes and omits some of them. Seen here are around 91,000 clones, around three quarters observed once, and the top ten hold 4.5% to 5.5%. Source material: PBMCs. The receptor source for this set is a woman aged 40 to 49 in good health and CMV-seropositive. CDR3s include the opening cysteine and the closing phenylalanine or tryptophan. Fields, in order: clone size, V gene, D gene, J gene, CDR3 protein, CDR3 DNA. A D gene is named only where the DNA matches it firmly. Size values are once, few and many counts, or a class for expanded clones, and some rows have none.

>NA|TRBV10-1|NA|TRBJ2-3
CASDRNGTDTQYF
TGCGCCAGCGACAGGAATGGCACAGATACGCAGTATTTT
>NA|TRBV15|TRBD2|TRBJ2-7
CATSREPFGGTLPEQYF
TGTGCCACCAGCAGAGAGCCCTTCGGGGGGACTCTCCCCGAGCAGTACTTC
>once|TRBV28|TRBD2|TRBJ2-1
CASRGLAGADEQFF
TGTGCCAGCAGGGGACTAGCGGGAGCGGATGAGCAGTTCTTC
>NA|TRBV6-5|TRBD2|TRBJ2-5
CASSTGAGGEETQYF
TGTGCCAGCAGCACCGGCGCGGGGGGGGAAGAGACCCAGTACTTC
>NA|TRBV10-2|TRBD2|TRBJ2-3
CASGSIAGEADTQYF
TGCGCCAGCGGGAGTATAGCGGGAGAAGCAGATACGCAGTATTTT
>few|TRBV6-6|NA|TRBJ2-1
CASSYSAGSYNEQFF
TGTGCCAGCAGTTACTCAGCTGGCTCCTACAATGAGCAGTTCTTC
>NA|TRBV23-1|NA|TRBJ2-7
CASSTRDIGLTYFDEQYF
TGCGCCAGCAGTACCCGGGACATCGGCCTCACATATTTCGACGAGCAGTACTTC
>NA|TRBV23-1|NA|TRBJ2-5
CASSHRDTPQETQYF
TGCGCCAGCAGTCACCGGGACACCCCACAAGAGACCCAGTACTTC
>NA|TRBV28|NA|TRBJ1-2
CASSPPGETYGYPF
TGTGCCAGCAGTCCCCCGGGGGAGACCTATGGCTACCCCTTC
>NA|TRBV15|TRBD1|TRBJ2-2
CATSRGGDSLVGGELFF
TGTGCCACCAGCAGAGGAGGGGACAGCCTTGTTGGCGGGGAGCTGTTTTTT
>NA|TRBV4-1|NA|TRBJ1-5
CASSQYSGSNQPQHF
TGCGCCAGCAGCCAATATTCAGGGTCGAATCAGCCCCAGCATTTT
>many|TRBV12-5|TRBD2|TRBJ2-6
CASALGGTGAGANVLTF
TGTGCTAGTGCCTTGGGAGGGACGGGTGCCGGGGCCAACGTCCTGACTTTC
>NA|TRBV4-3|TRBD1|TRBJ1-2
CASSQARQGRGGYTF
TGCGCCAGCAGCCAAGCGAGACAGGGCAGAGGAGGCTACACCTTC
>once|TRBV6-4|NA|TRBJ1-2
CASSDGQSNYGYTF
TGTGCCAGCAGTGATGGACAGAGTAACTATGGCTACACCTTC
>NA|TRBV25-1|TRBD2|TRBJ2-5
CASTMTSGRQETQYF
TGTGCCAGCACCATGACTAGCGGGAGGCAAGAGACCCAGTACTTC
>NA|TRBV2|NA|TRBJ2-7
CASASLIIGGSNYEQYF
TGTGCCAGCGCGTCACTAATTATCGGAGGTTCAAACTACGAGCAGTACTTC
>NA|TRBV7-9|NA|TRBJ2-1
CASSFVEGGEQFF
TGTGCCAGCAGCTTCGTCGAGGGGGGGGAGCAGTTCTTC
>NA|TRBV6-5|TRBD2|TRBJ2-2
CASRPGAGATGELFF
TGTGCCAGCAGACCCGGAGCGGGGGCCACCGGGGAGCTGTTTTTT
>NA|TRBV6-4|TRBD1|TRBJ1-6
CASSDGTGGSPLHF
TGTGCCAGCAGTGACGGGACAGGGGGCTCACCCCTCCACTTT
>NA|TRBV7-3|NA|TRBJ2-1
CASSPGAKYNEQFF
TGTGCCAGCAGCCCCGGAGCAAAGTACAATGAGCAGTTCTTC
>NA|TRBV4-2|TRBD2|TRBJ2-3
CASSQVREGDTQYF
TGTGCCAGCAGCCAAGTGCGGGAGGGAGATACGCAGTATTTT
>NA|TRBV4-2|NA|TRBJ1-5
CASSPDRYSNQPQHF
TGTGCCAGCAGCCCGGACAGATATAGCAATCAGCCCCAGCATTTT
>NA|TRBV19|NA|TRBJ1-2
CASRVGHQANYGYTF
TGTGCCAGTAGGGTGGGACACCAAGCTAACTATGGCTACACCTTC
>NA|TRBV6-1|NA|TRBJ2-5
CASRADSLETQYF
TGTGCCAGCAGGGCCGACTCACTGGAGACCCAGTACTTC